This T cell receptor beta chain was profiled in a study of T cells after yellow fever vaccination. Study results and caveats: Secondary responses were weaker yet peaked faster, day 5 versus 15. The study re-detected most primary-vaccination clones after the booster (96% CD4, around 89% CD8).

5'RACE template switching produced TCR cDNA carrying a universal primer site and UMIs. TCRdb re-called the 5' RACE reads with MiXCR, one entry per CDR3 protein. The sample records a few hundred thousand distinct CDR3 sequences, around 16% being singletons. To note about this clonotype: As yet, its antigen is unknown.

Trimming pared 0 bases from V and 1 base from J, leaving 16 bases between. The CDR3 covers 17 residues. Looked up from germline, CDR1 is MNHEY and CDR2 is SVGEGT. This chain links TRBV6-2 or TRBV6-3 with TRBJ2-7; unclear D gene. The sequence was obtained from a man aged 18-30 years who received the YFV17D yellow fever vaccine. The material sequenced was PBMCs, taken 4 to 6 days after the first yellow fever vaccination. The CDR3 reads CASSYSDLGRRSYEQYV. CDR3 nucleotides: TGTGCCAGCAGTTACTCGGACCTAGGACGGCGGTCCTACGAGCAGTACGTC.